A single T cell receptor beta chain is shown here with its context. Its antigen is not known. These data belong to a study of type 1 regulatory T cells. TCRdb independently ran MiXCR on the reads; one entry per CDR3 protein. This sample yields about 24,000 distinct CDR3 sequences, of which 55% to 80% are seen a single time; around an eighth belongs to the top ten. In germline, CDR1 is SEHNR, CDR2 FQNEAQ (reference sequence). Trimming shortened V by 5 bases and J by 2 bases, and 14 bases separated the two germline ends. The CDR3 contains 15 residues. Input material: cultured T cells, either the whole culture or a sorted T cell fraction (not recorded which). Subset defined: Tr1-enriched cell product generated in vitro against host alloantigens. The chain employs TRBV7-9 and TRBJ2-3; weak D call: TRBD1 (6 bases). This clonotype was obtained from a human donor in good health. The CDR3 loop reads CASSLGTHTTDTQYF. The CDR3 DNA follows: TGTGCCAGCAGCCTCGGGACACACACCACAGATACGCAGTATTTT.